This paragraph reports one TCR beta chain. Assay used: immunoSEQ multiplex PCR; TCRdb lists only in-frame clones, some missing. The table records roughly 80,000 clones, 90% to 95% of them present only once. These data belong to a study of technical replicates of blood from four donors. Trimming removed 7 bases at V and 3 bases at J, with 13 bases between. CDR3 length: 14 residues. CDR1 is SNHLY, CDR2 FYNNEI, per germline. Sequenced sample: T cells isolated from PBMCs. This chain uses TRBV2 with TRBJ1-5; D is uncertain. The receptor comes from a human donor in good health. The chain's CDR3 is CASMTGKHNQPQHF. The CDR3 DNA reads TGTGCCAGCATGACGGGGAAGCACAATCAGCCCCAGCATTTT.